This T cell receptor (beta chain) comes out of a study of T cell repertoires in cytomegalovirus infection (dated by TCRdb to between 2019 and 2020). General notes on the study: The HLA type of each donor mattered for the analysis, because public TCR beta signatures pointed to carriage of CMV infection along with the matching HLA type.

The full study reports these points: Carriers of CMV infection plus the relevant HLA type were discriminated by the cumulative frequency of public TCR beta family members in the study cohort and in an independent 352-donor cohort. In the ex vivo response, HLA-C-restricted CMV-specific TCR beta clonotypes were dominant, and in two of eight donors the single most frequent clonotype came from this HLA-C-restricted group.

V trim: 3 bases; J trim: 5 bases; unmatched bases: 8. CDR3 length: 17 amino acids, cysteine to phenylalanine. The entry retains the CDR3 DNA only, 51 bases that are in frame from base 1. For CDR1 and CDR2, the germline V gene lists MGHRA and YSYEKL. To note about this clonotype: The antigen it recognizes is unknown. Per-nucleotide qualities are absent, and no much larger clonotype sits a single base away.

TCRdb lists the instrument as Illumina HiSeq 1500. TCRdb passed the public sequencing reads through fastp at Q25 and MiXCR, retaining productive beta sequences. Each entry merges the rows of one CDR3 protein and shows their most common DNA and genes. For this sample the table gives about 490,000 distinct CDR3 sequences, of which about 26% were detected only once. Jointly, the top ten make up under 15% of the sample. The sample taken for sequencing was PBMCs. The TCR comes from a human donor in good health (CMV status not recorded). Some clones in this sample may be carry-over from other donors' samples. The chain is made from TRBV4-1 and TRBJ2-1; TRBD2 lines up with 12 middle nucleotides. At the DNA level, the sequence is TGCGCCAGCAGCCAGGCAGAACTAGCGGGAGGAAACAATGAGCAGTTCTTC. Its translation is CASSQAELAGGNNEQFF.